The clone carrying this T cell receptor (beta chain) was detected once. Its antigen is still unknown. Sequencing used immunoSEQ multiplex PCR; TCRdb keeps in-frame clones, though not all of them. Among approximately 2.3 million clones listed, approximately 93% were seen once. The data stem from a study of shared clonotypes between healthy human individuals. Study outcomes and limitations: Naive CD4 clonotypes overlapped across a handful of donors at roughly 5.1%.

Deletions cut 0 bases from V and 4 bases from J, with 16 bases between. Germline V CDR1 and CDR2: SNHLY, FYNNEI. The CDR3 sequence is 16 residues long. Healthy and HIV-negative, the adult donors had no recent acute infections or vaccinations. This TCR came from a man between 18 and 35 years old in good health. Some clones in this sample may be carry-over from other donors' samples. The source material was naive CD4+ T cells from PBMCs. This sample's subset: CD45RA+ positively selected. This chain uses TRBV2 with TRBJ2-7, with unresolved D. CDR3 protein: CASSEANGLPSYEQYF. The CDR3, as DNA: TGTGCCAGCAGTGAAGCGAATGGGCTACCATCTTACGAGCAGTACTTC.